This T cell receptor beta chain stems from a study of T cell repertoires in cytomegalovirus infection. Overall study findings and caveats: Summed frequency of shared TCR beta families picked out CMV carriers who also had the relevant HLA.

TCRdb re-analysed the reads in MiXCR, keeping a single row per CDR3 protein. The data hold about 340,000 distinct CDR3 sequences, with approximately 32% observed a single time. Germline-derived CDR1 and CDR2 are LGHNA and YNFKEQ. This CDR3 region has 16 residues. Trimming left V 0 bases short and J 0 bases short, with 11 bases between. In its sample, this clonotype was seen many times. Its antigen is unknown. This chain links TRBV4-2 with TRBJ1-2; D not certain. This sequence originates from a human donor in good health (CMV status not recorded). Some clones in this sample may be carry-over from other donors' samples. The sample consisted of cultured PBMCs, taken from culture after CMV antigen stimulation. CDR3 sequence reads: CASSQDRALTNYGYTF. As DNA, the CDR3 is TGTGCCAGCAGCCAAGATCGGGCCCTCACTAACTATGGCTACACCTTC.